Following are 29 T cell receptor beta chains from one sample sequenced in a study of T cells in Graves' hyperthyroidism and ophthalmopathy. TCR beta CDR3 regions were amplified from RNA transcripts. First-round RT-PCR targeting the TCR CDR3 was performed with the HTBI primer set. TCRdb analysed the multiplex PCR reads with MiXCR anew, one entry per CDR3 protein. The repertoire holds 460,000 or so distinct CDR3 sequences, with under 15% as singletons. The sample was blood. These receptors originate from a woman younger than 30 with Graves' hyperthyroidism.

This clonotype was seen many times. This rearrangement joins TRBV19 to TRBJ2-1, with 8 bases aligning to TRBD2. J was trimmed by 1 base and V by 5 bases; bases with no gene match: 4. The CDR3 is 15 residues long. CDR1 LNHDA and CDR2 SQIVND come from the germline V gene (reference sequence). The CDR3 reads CASSPGGFSYNEQFF. The CDR3 DNA reads TGTGCCAGTAGTCCGGGGGGGTTTTCCTACAATGAGCAGTTCTTC.

This clonotype was observed at least ten times. This chain uses TRBV27 with TRBJ1-4; 7 nucleotides match TRBD1. CDR3 size: 17 residues. CDR1 is MNHEY and CDR2 is SMNVEV in the germline V gene (reference sequence). Trimming at V came to 4 bases and at J to 7 bases, leaving 15 bases not matched to a gene. The CDR3 spells CASSSLSWTGTSEKLFF. CDR3 sequence (DNA): TGTGCCAGCAGTTCCCTCTCATGGACAGGCACGAGTGAAAAACTGTTTTTT.

The V call is TRBV19, the J call TRBJ2-5; D call uncertain. CDR1 LNHDA and CDR2 SQIVND come from the germline V gene (reference sequence). V shed 3 bases and J shed 5 bases, with 10 bases lying between them. This CDR3 is built from 13 residues. CDR3 residues: CASSINRWETQYF. The CDR3 nucleotides read TGTGCCAGTAGTATCAACCGGTGGGAGACCCAGTACTTC. Full variable domain (rest looked up from reference TRBV19 and TRBJ2-5): DGGITQSPKYLFRKEGQNVTLSCEQNLNHDAMYWYRQDPGQGLRLIYYSQIVNDFQKGDIAEGYSVSREKKESFPLTVTSAQKNPTAFYLCASSINRWETQYFGPGTRLLVL.

This clonotype was counted ten times or more. The chain is built from TRBV6-2 or TRBV6-3 and TRBJ2-5; TRBD1 might be the D (6 bases). Trimming left V 5 bases short and J 3 bases short, with 13 bases between. The germline V gene encodes CDR1 MNHEY and CDR2 SVGEGT. The CDR3 loop spans 14 amino acids. The CDR3: CASSKNRAEETQYF. The CDR3 nucleotides read TGTGCCAGCAGTAAGAACAGGGCGGAAGAGACCCAGTACTTC.

In this sample, this clonotype turned up a few times. The chain is built from TRBV4-2 and TRBJ2-1; D possibly corresponds to TRBD1 (5 bases). CDR3 length equals 14 residues. V was trimmed by 2 bases and J by 9 bases, leaving 14 bases between them. Germline lookup yields CDR1 LGHNA and CDR2 YNFKEQ. CDR3 amino acids: CASSQTYQGGEQFF. The CDR3 nucleotides are TGTGCCAGCAGCCAAACATACCAGGGTGGTGAGCAGTTCTTC.

This clonotype occurred many times. For the CDR3, the DNA is TGTGCCAGCAGTTTGTCCCCGGCTATGAACACTGAAGCTTTCTTT. Its protein product is CASSLSPAMNTEAFF. J is TRBJ1-1 and V is TRBV27; D is unresolved. From germline, CDR1 is MNHEY and CDR2 SMNVEV (reference sequence). The CDR3 is 15 amino acids. Trimming removed 3 bases from V and 0 bases from J, with 11 bases in between.

This clonotype was counted at least ten times. V gene TRBV20-1 combines with J gene TRBJ2-7; 15 bases map to TRBD2. In germline, CDR1 is DFQATT, CDR2 SNEGSKA (reference sequence). Unmatched junction bases numbered 2, after V lost 3 bases and J lost 2 bases. This CDR3 has 15 residues. The CDR3, as DNA: TGCAGTGCTAGCAGGACTAGCGGGAGGGCCTACGAGCAGTACTTC. It yields the protein CSASRTSGRAYEQYF.

The chain combines TRBV27 with TRBJ2-2, with 13 bases fitting TRBD2. With 3 bases clipped from V and 6 bases from J, the junction kept 4 bases outside the gene matches. Per germline, CDR1 MNHEY and CDR2 SMNVEV (reference sequence). CDR3 length: 16 amino acids. The CDR3 sequence is CASSFGLAGVPGELFF. The DNA of the CDR3 is TGTGCCAGCAGTTTCGGACTAGCGGGAGTTCCCGGGGAGCTGTTTTTT.

This clonotype appeared many times. V usage is TRBV7-2 and J usage is TRBJ2-5; 12 nucleotides agree with TRBD2. CDR3 length: 18 amino acids. Germline V lookup: CDR1 SGHTA, CDR2 FQGNSA. V lost 2 bases, J lost 5 bases, and 12 bases stayed unmatched. The CDR3 bases are TGTGCCAGCAGCTTAAGTCTGAGGGCTAGCGGGAGGGGGGAGACCCAGTACTTC. Translation: CASSLSLRASGRGETQYF.

This clonotype was seen ten or more times. The gene calls are TRBV11-2 and TRBJ2-1, with TRBD2 identical over 13 bases. J lost 4 bases, V lost 0 bases, and 6 bases had no gene match. The CDR3 is made up of 18 amino acids. Germline CDR1 SGHAT, CDR2 FQNNGV. CDR3 loop: CASSLDRVGLAGYNEQFF. DNA for the CDR3: TGTGCCAGCAGCTTAGATCGGGTGGGACTAGCGGGATACAATGAGCAGTTCTTC. The full variable domain, in which reference TRBV11-2 and TRBJ2-1 provide the parts outside the CDR3, is EAGVAQSPRYKIIEKRQSVAFWCNPISGHATLYWYQQILGQGPKLLIQFQNNGVVDDSQLPKDRFSAERLKGVDSTLKIQPAKLEDSAVYLCASSLDRVGLAGYNEQFFGPGTRLTVL.

This clonotype has just a few counts. The J gene is TRBJ1-5, the V gene TRBV7-2; D ambiguous. Germline V lookup: CDR1 SGHTA, CDR2 FQGNSA. This CDR3 contains 15 residues. V was cut by 1 base and J by 1 base, with 8 bases left in between. CDR3 region: CASSLGEGSNQPQHF. CDR3 DNA sequence: TGTGCCAGCAGCTTAGGAGAGGGCAGCAATCAGCCCCAGCATTTT.

This clonotype was picked up many times. The chain combines TRBV6-1 with TRBJ1-2; TRBD1 matches 9 bases. The CDR3 spans 13 residues. V lost 5 bases to trimming and J lost 9 bases; unmatched junction nucleotides: 7. The germline CDR1 and CDR2 sequences are MNHNS and SASEGT. The CDR3 region has the DNA TGTGCCAGCAGTCAGGCCGGACAGGGGAGCTACACCTTC. Translating it yields CASSQAGQGSYTF.

Many counts were recorded for this clonotype. The V and J genes are TRBV7-3 and TRBJ2-3; maybe TRBD2 (5 bases). Germline lookup yields CDR1 SGHTA and CDR2 FQGTGA. V lost 2 bases and J lost 0, with 12 bases in between. The CDR3 runs to 16 residues. CDR3 coding DNA: TGTGCCAGCAGCTTAGTCTCACGGGAAAGCACAGATACGCAGTATTTT. Protein product: CASSLVSRESTDTQYF.

In its sample, this clonotype was seen many times. CDR3 in DNA: TGTGCCAGCAGTTTAAGTGGGACGAGACTAGAGAACGAGCAGTACTTC. It is translated as CASSLSGTRLENEQYF. This chain joins TRBV27 and TRBJ2-7; tentatively, D is TRBD2 (6 bases). Germline CDR1 is MNHEY and CDR2 is SMNVEV (reference sequence). Trimming left V 2 bases short and J 5 bases short, with 19 bases between. The CDR3 has 16 residues.

In its sample, this clonotype was seen a few times. This chain connects TRBV20-1 to TRBJ2-1, with D perhaps TRBD1 (5 bases). From germline, CDR1 is DFQATT and CDR2 SNEGSKA (reference sequence). V was pared by 5 bases and J by 6 bases, with 14 bases between. The CDR3 covers 13 residues. CDR3 sequence: CSADLGQGNEQFF. CDR3 coding DNA: TGCAGTGCTGACCTAGGGCAGGGCAATGAGCAGTTCTTC.

This clonotype was observed a handful of times. This sequence may be a read error, since a much larger clone differs from it by one base. The V and J genes are TRBV30 and TRBJ1-4; D not certain. V lost 1 base and J 4 bases, leaving 16 bases between the germline ends. Germline-derived CDR1 and CDR2 are GTSNPN and SVGIG (reference sequence). The CDR3 runs 16 residues. CDR3 protein: CAWSANRVTINEKLFF. The CDR3 DNA reads as TGTGCCTGGAGTGCAAACCGGGTCACGATTAATGAAAAACTGTTTTTT.

This clonotype was observed many times. This chain links TRBV29-1 with TRBJ2-3; D is unresolved. The CDR3 consists of 11 residues. V was shortened by 8 bases and J by 4 bases, with 10 bases between the two germline ends. CDR1 is SQVTM and CDR2 is ANQGSEA in the germline V gene. The DNA for the CDR3 is TGCAGCCCCCTAAGGGCAGATACGCAGTATTTT. It encodes CSPLRADTQYF.

This clonotype was observed at least ten times. The chain uses TRBV27 and TRBJ1-2, with 7 bases aligning to TRBD1. The CDR3 sequence is 14 residues long. Trimming at V came to 8 bases and at J to 6 bases, leaving 12 bases not matched to a gene. CDR1 and CDR2 (germline): MNHEY, SMNVEV (reference sequence). The CDR3, as DNA: TGTGCCAGCGGTAACAGGGGTTCGTTCCATGGCTACACCTTC. Translation: CASGNRGSFHGYTF.

This clonotype was recorded many times. The V call is TRBV11-3, the J call TRBJ2-1; 12 bases line up with TRBD2. Trimming at V came to 5 bases and at J to 9 bases, leaving 5 bases not matched to a gene. Per the germline V gene, CDR1 is SGHNT and CDR2 is YENEEA. This CDR3 region has 14 residues. The DNA for the CDR3 is TGTGCCAGCAGCAGGACTAGCGGGAATCTTGAGCAGTTCTTC. Translation gives CASSRTSGNLEQFF.

About this clonotype itself: A much larger clone lies one base from this, so it may be a read error. Here the CDR3 omits its conserved ending phenylalanine or tryptophan, so a read error is the likely source. This chain uses TRBV5-1 with TRBJ2-2; D gene ambiguous. The germline CDR1 and CDR2 sequences are SGHRS and YFSETQ. V was cut by 3 bases and J by 7 bases, with 13 bases left in between. CDR3 length equals 14 residues. CDR3 nucleotides: TGCGCCAGCAGCTCCACACAGCTCGACGGGGAGCTGTTTGTT. Its protein product is CASSSTQLDGELFV.

This clonotype was seen ten or more times. V gene TRBV2 combines with J gene TRBJ2-2; the D gene is possibly TRBD1 (6 bases). V lost 6 bases, J lost 8 bases, and 7 bases lay in between. There are 11 residues in the CDR3. Germline-derived CDR1 and CDR2 are SNHLY and FYNNEI. CDR3 DNA: TGTGCCAGCAGGGGGACAGGGGAGCTGTTTTTT. It encodes CASRGTGELFF.

This clonotype was counted at least ten times. This chain links TRBV9 with TRBJ1-5; D is undetermined. This CDR3 is built from 16 residues. The germline V gene encodes CDR1 SGDLS and CDR2 YYNGEE. V was clipped by 0 bases and J by 0 bases, with 10 bases between them. CDR3 amino acids: CASSVARTASNQPQHF. DNA for the CDR3: TGTGCCAGCAGCGTAGCCCGGACGGCTAGCAATCAGCCCCAGCATTTT.

This clonotype was counted ten times or more. V is TRBV3-1 and J is TRBJ2-3; D unclear. Germline V gene data show CDR1 as LGHDT and CDR2 as YNNKEL (reference sequence). Trimming took off 1 base at V and 4 bases at J, with 9 bases between the two ends. The CDR3 is made up of 14 amino acids. This CDR3 is CASSQGASSDTQYF. The CDR3 region has the DNA TGTGCCAGCAGCCAAGGAGCTAGTTCAGATACGCAGTATTTT.

The chain uses TRBV9 and TRBJ2-1; 9 nucleotides match TRBD2. The CDR3 has 18 residues. Germline V gene data show CDR1 as SGDLS and CDR2 as YYNGEE. Trimming cost V 0 bases and J 5 bases; bases outside gene matches: 12. The CDR3 is CASSVGGGPSGTDNEQFF. For the CDR3, the DNA is TGTGCCAGCAGCGTAGGGGGGGGACCTAGCGGGACTGACAATGAGCAGTTCTTC.

This clonotype turned up a few times. CDR3 region: CASSSPGLAGVEQFF. For the CDR3, the DNA is TGTGCCAGCAGCTCCCCCGGCCTAGCGGGAGTTGAGCAGTTCTTC. The chain couples TRBV5-6 to TRBJ2-1; 10 nucleotides match TRBD2. Germline trimming cut 3 bases from V and 9 bases from J; bases unmatched to any gene: 9. The CDR3 has 15 residues. Germline V gives CDR1 SGHDT, CDR2 YYEEEE.

This chain uses TRBV12-3 or TRBV12-4 with TRBJ1-1, with D perhaps TRBD1 (6 bases). This CDR3 comprises 14 residues. Trimming pared 2 bases from V and 6 bases from J, leaving 13 bases between. The CDR3 region has the DNA TGTGCCAGCAGTTTAATGGGGGGGCACGCTGAAGCTTTCTTT. Amino acids: CASSLMGGHAEAFF.

V gene TRBV20-1 combines with J gene TRBJ2-3; 9 nucleotides agree with TRBD2. With V trimmed by 2 bases and J by 6 bases, 3 bases remained unmatched. Germline V gives CDR1 DFQATT, CDR2 SNEGSKA (reference sequence). This CDR3 comprises 13 residues. The CDR3 DNA follows: TGCAGTGCTAGACTAGCGGGAACTGATACGCAGTATTTT. Its protein is CSARLAGTDTQYF.

This clonotype has ten or more counts. The rearrangement uses TRBV5-1 and TRBJ2-1, with TRBD2 matching over 10 bases. This CDR3 is built from 15 residues. CDR1 is SGHRS and CDR2 is YFSETQ in the germline V gene. J gave up 6 bases and V 4 bases, and 7 bases lay outside the gene matches. The CDR3 bases are TGCGCCAGCAGCGCATCTAGCGGGAGTCGCAATGAGCAGTTCTTC. Its translation: CASSASSGSRNEQFF.

The chain links TRBV5-1 to TRBJ2-7; 11 nucleotides agree with TRBD1. CDR3 length: 15 amino acids. J was trimmed by 3 bases and V by 4 bases; bases with no gene match: 6. The germline V gene has CDR1 SGHRS and CDR2 YFSETQ. The CDR3 region is CASSRTGGGHYEQYF. The CDR3, as DNA: TGCGCCAGCAGCCGGACAGGGGGCGGACACTACGAGCAGTACTTC. Complete variable domain (other parts from reference TRBV5-1 and TRBJ2-7): KAGVTQTPRYLIKTRGQQVTLSCSPISGHRSVSWYQQTPGQGLQFLFEYFSETQRNKGNFPGRFSGRQFSNSRSEMNVSTLELGDSALYLCASSRTGGGHYEQYFGPGTRLTVT.